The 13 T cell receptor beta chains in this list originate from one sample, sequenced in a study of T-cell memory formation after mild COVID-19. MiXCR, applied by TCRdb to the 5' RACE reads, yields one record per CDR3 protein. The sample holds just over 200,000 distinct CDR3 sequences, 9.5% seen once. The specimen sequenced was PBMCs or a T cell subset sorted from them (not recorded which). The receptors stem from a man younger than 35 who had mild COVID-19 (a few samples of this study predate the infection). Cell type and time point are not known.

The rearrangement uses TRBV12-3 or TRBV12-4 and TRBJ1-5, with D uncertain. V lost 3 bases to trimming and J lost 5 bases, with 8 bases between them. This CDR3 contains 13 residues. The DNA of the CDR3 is TGTGCCAGCAGTTTCCTACGGGATCAGCCCCAGCATTTT. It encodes CASSFLRDQPQHF.

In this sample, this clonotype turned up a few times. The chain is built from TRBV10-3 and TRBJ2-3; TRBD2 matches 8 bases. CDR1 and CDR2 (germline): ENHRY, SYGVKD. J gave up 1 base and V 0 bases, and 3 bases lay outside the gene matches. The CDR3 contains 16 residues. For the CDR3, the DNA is TGTGCCATCAGTGAGTCTTTGCGGGGGGGCACAGATACGCAGTATTTT. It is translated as CAISESLRGGTDTQYF.

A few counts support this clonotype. The CDR3 reads CSASGTVNTEAFF. CDR3 nucleotides: TGCAGTGCTTCCGGGACAGTAAACACTGAAGCTTTCTTT. This chain links TRBV20-1 with TRBJ1-1; TRBD1 agrees at 7 bases. Germline V CDR1 and CDR2: DFQATT, SNEGSKA (reference sequence). The CDR3 sequence is 13 residues long. J was trimmed by 2 bases and V by 5 bases; bases with no gene match: 5.

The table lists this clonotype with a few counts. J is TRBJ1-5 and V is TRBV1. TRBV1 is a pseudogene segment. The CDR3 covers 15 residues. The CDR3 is CTRQSRTRVAQPQHF. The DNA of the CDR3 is TGCACCAGACAAAGCCGCACAAGGGTGGCTCAGCCCCAGCATTTT.

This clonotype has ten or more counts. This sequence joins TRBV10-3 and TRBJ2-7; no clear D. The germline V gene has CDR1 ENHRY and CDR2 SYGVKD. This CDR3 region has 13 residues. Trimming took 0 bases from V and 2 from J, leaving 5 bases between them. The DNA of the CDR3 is TGTGCCATCAGTGAGTCAAACACCTACGAGCAGTACGTC. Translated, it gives CAISESNTYEQYV.

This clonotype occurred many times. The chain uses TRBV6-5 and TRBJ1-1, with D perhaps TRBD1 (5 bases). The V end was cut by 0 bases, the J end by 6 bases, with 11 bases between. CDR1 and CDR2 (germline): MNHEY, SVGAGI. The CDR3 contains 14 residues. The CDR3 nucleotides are TGTGCCAGCAGTTACTCGGGACGGGAGTCTGAAGCTTTCTTT. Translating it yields CASSYSGRESEAFF.

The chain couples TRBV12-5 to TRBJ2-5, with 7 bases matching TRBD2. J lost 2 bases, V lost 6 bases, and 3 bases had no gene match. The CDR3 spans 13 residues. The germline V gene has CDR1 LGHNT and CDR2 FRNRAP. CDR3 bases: TGTGCTAGTGGATTTAGCGGGCAAGAGACCCAGTACTTC. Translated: CASGFSGQETQYF.

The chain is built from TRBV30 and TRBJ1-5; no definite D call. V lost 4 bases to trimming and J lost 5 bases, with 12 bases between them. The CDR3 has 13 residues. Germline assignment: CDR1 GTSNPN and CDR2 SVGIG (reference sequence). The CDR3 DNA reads TGTGCCTGGACCCAAGGGTACGATCAGCCCCAGCATTTT. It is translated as CAWTQGYDQPQHF.

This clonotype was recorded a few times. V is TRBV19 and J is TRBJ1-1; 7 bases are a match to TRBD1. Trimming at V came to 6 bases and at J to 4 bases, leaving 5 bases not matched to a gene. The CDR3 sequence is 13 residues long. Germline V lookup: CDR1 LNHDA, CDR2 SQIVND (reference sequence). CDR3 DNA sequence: TGTGCCAGTAGGGACAGGTGGAGCACTGAAGCTTTCTTT. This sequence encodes CASRDRWSTEAFF.

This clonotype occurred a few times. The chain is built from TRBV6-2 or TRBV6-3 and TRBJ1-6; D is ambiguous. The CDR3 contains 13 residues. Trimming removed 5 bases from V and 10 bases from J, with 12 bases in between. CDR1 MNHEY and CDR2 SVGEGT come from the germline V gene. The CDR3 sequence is CASSPIGLSPLHF. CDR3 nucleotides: TGTGCCAGCAGTCCGATTGGGTTGTCACCCCTCCACTTT.

The CDR3 bases are TGCAGCGTCCGGACAGGGCTTCTTACCGAGCAGTACTTC. Its protein is CSVRTGLLTEQYF. This chain uses TRBV29-1 with TRBJ2-7; TRBD1 matches at 8 bases. Germline V gene lookup returns CDR1 SQVTM and CDR2 ANQGSEA. The CDR3 is 13 residues long. J lost 6 bases, V lost 6 bases, and 10 bases had no gene match.

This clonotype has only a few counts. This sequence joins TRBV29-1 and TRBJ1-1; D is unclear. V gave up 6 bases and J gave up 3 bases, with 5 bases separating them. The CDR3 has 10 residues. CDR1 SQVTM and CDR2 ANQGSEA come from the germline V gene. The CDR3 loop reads CSVLYTEAFF. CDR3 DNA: TGCAGCGTCCTGTACACTGAAGCTTTCTTT. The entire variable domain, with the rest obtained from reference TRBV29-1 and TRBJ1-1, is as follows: SAVISQKPSRDICQRGTSLTIQCQVDSQVTMMFWYRQQPGQSLTLIATANQGSEATYESGFVIDKFPISRPNLTFSTLTVSNMSPEDSSIYLCSVLYTEAFFGQGTRLTVV.

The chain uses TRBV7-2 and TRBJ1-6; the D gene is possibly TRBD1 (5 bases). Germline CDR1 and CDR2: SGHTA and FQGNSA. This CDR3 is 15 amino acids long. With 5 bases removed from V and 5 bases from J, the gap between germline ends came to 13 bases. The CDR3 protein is CASSPLGAHNSPLHF. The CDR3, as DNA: TGTGCCAGCAGCCCACTTGGGGCCCATAATTCACCCCTCCACTTT. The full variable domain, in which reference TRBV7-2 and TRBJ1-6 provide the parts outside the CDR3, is GAGVSQSPSNKVTEKGKDVELRCDPISGHTALYWYRQSLGQGLEFLIYFQGNSAPDKSGLPSDRFSAERTGGSVSTLTIQRTQQEDSAVYLCASSPLGAHNSPLHFGNGTRLTVT.